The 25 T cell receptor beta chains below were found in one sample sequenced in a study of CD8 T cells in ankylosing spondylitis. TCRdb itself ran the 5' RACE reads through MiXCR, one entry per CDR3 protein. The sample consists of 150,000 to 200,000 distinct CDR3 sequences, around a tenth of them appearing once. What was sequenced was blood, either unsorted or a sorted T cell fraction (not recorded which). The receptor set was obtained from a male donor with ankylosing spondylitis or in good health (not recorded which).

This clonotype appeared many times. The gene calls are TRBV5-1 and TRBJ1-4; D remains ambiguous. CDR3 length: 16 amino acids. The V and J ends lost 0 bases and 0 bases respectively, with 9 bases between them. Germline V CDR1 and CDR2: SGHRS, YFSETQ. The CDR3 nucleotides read TGCGCCAGCAGCTTGGACGGGGATCCAACTAATGAAAAACTGTTTTTT. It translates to CASSLDGDPTNEKLFF.

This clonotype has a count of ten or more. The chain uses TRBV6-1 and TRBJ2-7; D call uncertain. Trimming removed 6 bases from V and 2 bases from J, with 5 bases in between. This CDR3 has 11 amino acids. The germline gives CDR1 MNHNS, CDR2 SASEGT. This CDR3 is CASRHAYEQYF. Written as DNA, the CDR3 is TGTGCCAGCAGACACGCCTACGAGCAGTACTTC.

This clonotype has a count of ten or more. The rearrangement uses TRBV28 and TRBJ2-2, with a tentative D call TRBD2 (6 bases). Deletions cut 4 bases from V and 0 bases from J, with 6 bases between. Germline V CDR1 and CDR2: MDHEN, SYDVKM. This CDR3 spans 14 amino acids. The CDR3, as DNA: TGTGCCAGCAGTTGGGGGGCGAACACCGGGGAGCTGTTTTTT. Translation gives CASSWGANTGELFF.

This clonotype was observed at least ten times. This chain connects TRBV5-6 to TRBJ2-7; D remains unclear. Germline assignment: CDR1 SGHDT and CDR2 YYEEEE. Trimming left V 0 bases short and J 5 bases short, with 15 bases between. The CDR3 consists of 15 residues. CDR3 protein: CASSLGPRLEHEQYF. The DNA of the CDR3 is TGTGCCAGCAGCTTGGGTCCTCGACTCGAGCACGAGCAGTACTTC. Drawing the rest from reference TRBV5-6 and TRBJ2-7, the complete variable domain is DAGVTQSPTHLIKTRGQQVTLRCSPKSGHDTVSWYQQALGQGPQFIFQYYEEEERQRGNFPDRFSGHQFPNYSSELNVNALLLGDSALYLCASSLGPRLEHEQYFGPGTRLTVT.

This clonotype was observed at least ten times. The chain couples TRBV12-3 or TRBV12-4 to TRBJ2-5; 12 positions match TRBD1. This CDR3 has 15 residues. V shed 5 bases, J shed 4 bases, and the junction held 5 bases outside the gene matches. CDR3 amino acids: CASSLGTGGGETQYF. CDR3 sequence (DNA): TGTGCCAGCAGTCTTGGGACAGGGGGCGGAGAGACCCAGTACTTC.

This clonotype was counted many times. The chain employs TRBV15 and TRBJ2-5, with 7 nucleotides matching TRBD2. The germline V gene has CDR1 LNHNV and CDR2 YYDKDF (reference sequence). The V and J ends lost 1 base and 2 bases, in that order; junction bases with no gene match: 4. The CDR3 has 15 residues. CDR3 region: CATSRGGAGQETQYF. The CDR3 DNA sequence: TGTGCCACCAGCAGAGGAGGAGCGGGACAAGAGACCCAGTACTTC.

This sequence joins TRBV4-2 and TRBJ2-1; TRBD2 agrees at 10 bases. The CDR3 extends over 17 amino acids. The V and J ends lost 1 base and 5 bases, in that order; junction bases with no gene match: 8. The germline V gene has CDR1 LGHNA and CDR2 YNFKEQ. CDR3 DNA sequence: TGTGCCAGCAGCCAAGGGAACAGCGGGGGGGATCACAATGAGCAGTTCTTC. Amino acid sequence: CASSQGNSGGDHNEQFF.

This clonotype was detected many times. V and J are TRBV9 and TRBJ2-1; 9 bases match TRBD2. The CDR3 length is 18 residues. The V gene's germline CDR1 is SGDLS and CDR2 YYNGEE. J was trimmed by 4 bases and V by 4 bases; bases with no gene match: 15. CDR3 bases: TGTGCCAGCAGCATACGACCCCTGGGACTAGCCGGTTACAATGAGCAGTTCTTC. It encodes CASSIRPLGLAGYNEQFF.

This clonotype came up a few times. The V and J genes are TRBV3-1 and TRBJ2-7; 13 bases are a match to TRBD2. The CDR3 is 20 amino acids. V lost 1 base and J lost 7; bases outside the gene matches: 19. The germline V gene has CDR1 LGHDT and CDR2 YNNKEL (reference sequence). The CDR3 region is CASSQARGLAGTRFEKEQYF. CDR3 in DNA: TGTGCCAGCAGCCAAGCGAGGGGACTAGCGGGAACACGTTTCGAAAAGGAGCAGTACTTC.

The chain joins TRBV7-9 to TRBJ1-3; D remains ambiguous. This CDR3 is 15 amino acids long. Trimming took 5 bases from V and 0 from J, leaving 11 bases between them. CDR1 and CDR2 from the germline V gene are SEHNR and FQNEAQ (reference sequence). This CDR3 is CASSLRQSSGNTIYF. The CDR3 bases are TGTGCCAGCAGCCTCAGACAATCCTCTGGAAACACCATATATTTT.

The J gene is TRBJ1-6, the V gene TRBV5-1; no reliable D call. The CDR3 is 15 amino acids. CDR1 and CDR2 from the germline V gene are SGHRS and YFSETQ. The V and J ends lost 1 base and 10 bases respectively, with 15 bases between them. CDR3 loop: CASSLTPPPGSPLHF. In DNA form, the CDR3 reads TGCGCCAGCAGCTTGACCCCCCCGCCTGGGTCACCCCTCCACTTT. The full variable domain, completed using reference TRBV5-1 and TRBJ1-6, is KAGVTQTPRYLIKTRGQQVTLSCSPISGHRSVSWYQQTPGQGLQFLFEYFSETQRNKGNFPGRFSGRQFSNSRSEMNVSTLELGDSALYLCASSLTPPPGSPLHFGNGTRLTVT.

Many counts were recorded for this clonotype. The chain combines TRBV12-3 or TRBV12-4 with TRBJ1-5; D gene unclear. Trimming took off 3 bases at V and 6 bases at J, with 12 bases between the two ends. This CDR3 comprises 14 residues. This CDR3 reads CASSFTGGTQPQHF. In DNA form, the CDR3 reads TGTGCCAGCAGTTTTACGGGAGGCACTCAGCCCCAGCATTTT.

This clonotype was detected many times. The CDR3, as DNA: TGCGCCAGCAGCTTACAGGGGAATCGGAACACTGAAGCTTTCTTT. Translation: CASSLQGNRNTEAFF. The V and J genes are TRBV5-1 and TRBJ1-1, with 7 bases fitting TRBD1. This CDR3 has 15 amino acids. Looked up from germline, CDR1 is SGHRS and CDR2 is YFSETQ. The ends lost 2 bases at V and 1 base at J; junction bases unmatched: 5.

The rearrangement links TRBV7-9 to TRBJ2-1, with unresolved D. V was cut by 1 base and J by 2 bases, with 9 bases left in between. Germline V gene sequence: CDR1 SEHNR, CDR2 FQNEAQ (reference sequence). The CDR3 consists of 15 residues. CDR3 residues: CASSLEAGPYNEQFF. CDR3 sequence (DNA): TGTGCCAGCAGCTTAGAAGCAGGCCCCTACAATGAGCAGTTCTTC.

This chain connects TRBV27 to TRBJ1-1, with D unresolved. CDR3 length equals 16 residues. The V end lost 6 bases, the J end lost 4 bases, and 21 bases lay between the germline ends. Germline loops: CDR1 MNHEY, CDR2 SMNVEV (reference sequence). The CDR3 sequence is CASSLLGPGGGTEAFF. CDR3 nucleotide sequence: TGTGCCAGCAGCCTTTTAGGGCCAGGTGGTGGCACTGAAGCTTTCTTT.

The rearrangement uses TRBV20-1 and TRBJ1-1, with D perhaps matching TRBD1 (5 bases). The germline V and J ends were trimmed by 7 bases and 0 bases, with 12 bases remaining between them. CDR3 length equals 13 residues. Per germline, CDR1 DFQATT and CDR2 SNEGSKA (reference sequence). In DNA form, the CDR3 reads TGCAGTGGTGTCAAGGACATGAACACTGAAGCTTTCTTT. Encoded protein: CSGVKDMNTEAFF.

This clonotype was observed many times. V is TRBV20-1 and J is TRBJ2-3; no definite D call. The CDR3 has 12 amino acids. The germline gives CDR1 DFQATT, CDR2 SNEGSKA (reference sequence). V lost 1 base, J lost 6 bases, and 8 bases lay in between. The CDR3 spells CSARVVRDTQYF. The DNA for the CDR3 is TGCAGTGCTAGAGTTGTAAGGGATACGCAGTATTTT.

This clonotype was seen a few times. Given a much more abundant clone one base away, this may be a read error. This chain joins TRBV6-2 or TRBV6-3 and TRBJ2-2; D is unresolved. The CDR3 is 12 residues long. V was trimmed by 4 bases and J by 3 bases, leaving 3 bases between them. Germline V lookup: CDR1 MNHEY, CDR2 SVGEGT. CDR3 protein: CASSSDTGELFF. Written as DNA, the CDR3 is TGTGCCAGCAGTTCGGACACCGGGGAGCTGTTTTTT.

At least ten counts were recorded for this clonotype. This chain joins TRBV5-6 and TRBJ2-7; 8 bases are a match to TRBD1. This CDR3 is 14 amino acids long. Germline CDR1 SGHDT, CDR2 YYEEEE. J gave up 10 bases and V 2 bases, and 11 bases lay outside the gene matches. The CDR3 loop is CASSFRDRPVLQYF. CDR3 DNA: TGTGCCAGCAGCTTCCGGGACAGGCCCGTTCTTCAGTACTTC.

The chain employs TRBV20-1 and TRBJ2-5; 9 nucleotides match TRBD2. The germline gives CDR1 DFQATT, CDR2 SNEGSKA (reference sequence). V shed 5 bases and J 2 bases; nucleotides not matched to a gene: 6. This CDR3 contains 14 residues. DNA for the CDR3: TGCAGTGCTTCGGGACTAGCCGGACAAGAGACCCAGTACTTC. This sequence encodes CSASGLAGQETQYF.

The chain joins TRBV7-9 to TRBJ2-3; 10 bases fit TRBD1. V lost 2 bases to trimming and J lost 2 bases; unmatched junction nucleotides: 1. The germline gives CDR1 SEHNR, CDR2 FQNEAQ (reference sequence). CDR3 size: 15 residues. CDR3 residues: CASSLRQGATDTQYF. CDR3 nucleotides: TGTGCCAGCAGCTTAAGACAGGGGGCCACAGATACGCAGTATTTT.

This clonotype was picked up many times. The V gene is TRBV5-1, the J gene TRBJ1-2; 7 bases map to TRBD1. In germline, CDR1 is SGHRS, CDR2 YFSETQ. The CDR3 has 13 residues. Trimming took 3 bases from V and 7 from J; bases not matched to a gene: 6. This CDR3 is CASSSTGESGYTF. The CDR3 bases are TGCGCCAGCAGCTCCACAGGGGAAAGTGGCTACACCTTC.

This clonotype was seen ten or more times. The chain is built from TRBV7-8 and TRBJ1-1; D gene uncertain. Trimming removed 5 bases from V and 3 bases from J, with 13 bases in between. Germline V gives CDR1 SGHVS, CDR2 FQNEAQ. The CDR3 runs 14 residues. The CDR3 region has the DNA TGTGCCAGCAGCCCGGTGGGAGACGACACTGAAGCTTTCTTT. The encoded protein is CASSPVGDDTEAFF.

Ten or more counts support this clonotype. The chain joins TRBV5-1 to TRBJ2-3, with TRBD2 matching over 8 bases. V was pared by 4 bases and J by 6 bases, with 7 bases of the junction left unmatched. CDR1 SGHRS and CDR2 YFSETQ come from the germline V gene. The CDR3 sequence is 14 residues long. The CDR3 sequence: CASSEPLAGDTQYF. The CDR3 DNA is TGCGCCAGCAGCGAACCCCTAGCGGGCGATACGCAGTATTTT.

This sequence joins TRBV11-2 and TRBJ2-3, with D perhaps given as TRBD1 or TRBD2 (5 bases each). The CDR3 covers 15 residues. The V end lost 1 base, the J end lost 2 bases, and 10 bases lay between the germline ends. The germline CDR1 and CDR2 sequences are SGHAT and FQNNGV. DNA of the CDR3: TGTGCCAGCAGCTTAGCCCGGGGCGTCACAGATACGCAGTATTTT. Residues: CASSLARGVTDTQYF.